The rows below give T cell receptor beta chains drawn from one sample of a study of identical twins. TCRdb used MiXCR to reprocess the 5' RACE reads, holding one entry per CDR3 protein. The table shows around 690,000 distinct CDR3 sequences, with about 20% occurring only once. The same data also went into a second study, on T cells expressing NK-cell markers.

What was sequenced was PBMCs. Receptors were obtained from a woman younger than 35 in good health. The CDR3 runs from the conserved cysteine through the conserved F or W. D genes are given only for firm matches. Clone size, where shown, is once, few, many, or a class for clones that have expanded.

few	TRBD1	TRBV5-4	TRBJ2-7	CASSLEGQGIYEQYF	TGTGCCAGCAGCTTGGAGGGACAGGGAATCTACGAGCAGTACTTC
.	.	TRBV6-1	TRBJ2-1	CASKDRTGQTKYNEQFF	TGTGCCAGCAAGGATCGTACAGGACAGACTAAGTACAATGAGCAGTTCTTC
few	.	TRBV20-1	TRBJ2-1	CSAYPGASSYNEQFF	TGCAGTGCCTACCCCGGGGCAAGCTCCTACAATGAGCAGTTCTTC
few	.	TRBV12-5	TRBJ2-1	CASGFTTTKDYNGIAANEQFF	TGTGCTAGTGGTTTCACAACTACAAAGGACTATAACGGAATAGCGGCCAATGAGCAGTTCTTC
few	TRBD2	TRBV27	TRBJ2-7	CASSFSGSTYEQYF	TGTGCCAGCAGTTTCAGCGGGAGCACCTACGAGCAGTACTTC
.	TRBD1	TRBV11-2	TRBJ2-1	CASSLTDRGPNEQFF	TGTGCCAGCAGCTTAACGGACAGGGGGCCCAATGAGCAGTTCTTC
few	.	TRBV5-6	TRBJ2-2	CASTRQAVVGELFF	TGTGCCAGCACGCGACAGGCTGTAGTCGGGGAGCTGTTTTTT
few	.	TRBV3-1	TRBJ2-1	CASSQFRYNEQFF	TGTGCCAGCAGCCAGTTCAGGTACAATGAGCAGTTCTTC
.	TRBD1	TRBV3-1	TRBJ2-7	CASSLSDRDDEQYF	TGTGCCAGCAGCCTATCAGACAGGGACGACGAGCAGTACTTC
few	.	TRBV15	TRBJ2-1	CATSRDGRNEQFF	TGTGCCACCAGCAGAGATGGGCGGAATGAGCAGTTCTTC
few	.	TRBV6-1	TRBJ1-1	CASSLTLHKNTEAFF	TGTGCCAGCAGCCTCACCCTACACAAGAACACTGAAGCTTTCTTT
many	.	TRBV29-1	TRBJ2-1	CSVPPGGGIYNEQFF	TGCAGCGTACCTCCGGGAGGGGGCATATACAATGAGCAGTTCTTC
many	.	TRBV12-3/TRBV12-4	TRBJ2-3	CASSFLQGSDTQYF	TGTGCCAGCAGTTTCCTCCAGGGGTCAGATACGCAGTATTTT
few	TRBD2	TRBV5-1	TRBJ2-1	CASSWNRGVYNEQFF	TGCGCCAGCAGCTGGAACCGGGGGGTCTACAATGAGCAGTTCTTC
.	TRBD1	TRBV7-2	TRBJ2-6	CASSRTGGSGANVLTF	TGTGCCAGCAGCCGAACAGGGGGCTCTGGGGCCAACGTCCTGACTTTC
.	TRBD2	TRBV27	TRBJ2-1	CASSLIAGGFNEQFF	TGTGCCAGCAGTTTAATAGCGGGGGGCTTTAATGAGCAGTTCTTC
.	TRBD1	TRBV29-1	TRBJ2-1	CSVPGTGPYNEQFF	TGCAGCGTCCCCGGGACAGGGCCGTACAATGAGCAGTTCTTC
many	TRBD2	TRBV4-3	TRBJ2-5	CASSRLAGWRTQYF	TGCGCCAGCAGCCGACTAGCGGGGTGGAGGACCCAGTACTTC
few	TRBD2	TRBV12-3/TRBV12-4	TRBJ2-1	CASTHRLSGSFRNEQFF	TGTGCCAGCACCCACCGTCTTAGCGGGAGTTTTCGGAATGAGCAGTTCTTC
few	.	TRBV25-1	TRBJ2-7	CASSEAQGVYEQYF	TGTGCCAGCAGTGAAGCACAGGGTGTTTACGAGCAGTACTTC
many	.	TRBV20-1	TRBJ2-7	CSAIGAASYEQYF	TGCAGTGCTATCGGAGCAGCCTCCTACGAGCAGTACTTC
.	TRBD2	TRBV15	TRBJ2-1	CATSRAPSGEHNEQFF	TGTGCCACCAGCAGAGCTCCTAGCGGGGAACACAATGAGCAGTTCTTC
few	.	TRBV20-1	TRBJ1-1	CSASSGRWNTEAFF	TGCAGTGCTAGTTCGGGACGTTGGAACACTGAAGCTTTCTTT
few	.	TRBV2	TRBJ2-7	CASVAGEFTEQYF	TGTGCCAGCGTGGCAGGGGAGTTTACCGAGCAGTACTTC
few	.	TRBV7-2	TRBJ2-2	CASSEGGQGNTGELFF	TGTGCCAGCAGCGAAGGCGGGCAGGGTAACACCGGGGAGCTGTTTTTT
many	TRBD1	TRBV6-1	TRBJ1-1	CASRQGLNTEAFF	TGCGCCAGCCGACAGGGCCTGAACACTGAAGCTTTCTTT
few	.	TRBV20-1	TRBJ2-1	CSARRPLSSYNEQFF	TGCAGTGCTAGGCGGCCTCTGAGCTCCTACAATGAGCAGTTCTTC
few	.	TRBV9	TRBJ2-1	CASSVLGTYNEQFF	TGTGCCAGCAGCGTACTGGGGACCTACAATGAGCAGTTCTTC
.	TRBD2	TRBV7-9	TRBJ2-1	CASRSSGASYNEQFF	TGTGCCAGCAGATCTAGCGGGGCCTCCTACAATGAGCAGTTCTTC
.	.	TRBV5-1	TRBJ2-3	CASTPRGRGRTDTQYF	TGCGCCAGCACCCCCCGTGGGCGGGGGCGCACAGATACGCAGTATTTT
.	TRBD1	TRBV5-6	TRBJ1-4	CASRIRDRGEKLFF	TGTGCCAGCAGGATCCGGGACAGGGGAGAAAAACTGTTTTTT
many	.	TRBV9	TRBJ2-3	CASSVGRSSGSTDTQYF	TGTGCCAGCAGCGTCGGTAGGAGTAGCGGTAGCACAGATACGCAGTATTTT
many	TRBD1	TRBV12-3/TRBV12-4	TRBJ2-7	CASSMDRGPYEQYF	TGTGCCAGCAGCATGGACAGGGGCCCCTACGAGCAGTACTTC
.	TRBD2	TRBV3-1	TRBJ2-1	CASSQGRAGGGREQFF	TGTGCCAGCAGCCAAGGTCGAGCGGGAGGGGGGAGAGAGCAGTTCTTC
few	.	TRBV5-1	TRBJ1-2	CASSSDGVGGYTF	TGCGCCAGCAGCTCGGACGGGGTTGGCGGCTACACCTTC
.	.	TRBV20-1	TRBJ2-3	CSAQWSLRNTDTQYF	TGCAGTGCTCAGTGGTCGCTACGAAACACAGATACGCAGTATTTT
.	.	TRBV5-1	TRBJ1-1	CASSLDSGREAFF	TGCGCCAGCAGCTTGGACTCGGGCCGTGAAGCTTTCTTT
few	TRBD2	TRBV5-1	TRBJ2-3	CASSEGTSGVRDTQYF	TGCGCCAGCAGCGAGGGGACTAGCGGAGTTCGGGATACGCAGTATTTT
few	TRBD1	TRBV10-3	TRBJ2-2	CATTGTGDTGELFF	TGTGCCACCACCGGGACAGGGGACACCGGGGAGCTGTTTTTT
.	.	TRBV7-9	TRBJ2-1	CASSLALASMDEQFF	TGTGCCAGCAGCTTAGCACTCGCGAGTATGGATGAGCAGTTCTTC
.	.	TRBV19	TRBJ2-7	CASKVTVTSYEQYF	TGTGCCAGTAAGGTGACAGTGACCTCCTACGAGCAGTACTTC